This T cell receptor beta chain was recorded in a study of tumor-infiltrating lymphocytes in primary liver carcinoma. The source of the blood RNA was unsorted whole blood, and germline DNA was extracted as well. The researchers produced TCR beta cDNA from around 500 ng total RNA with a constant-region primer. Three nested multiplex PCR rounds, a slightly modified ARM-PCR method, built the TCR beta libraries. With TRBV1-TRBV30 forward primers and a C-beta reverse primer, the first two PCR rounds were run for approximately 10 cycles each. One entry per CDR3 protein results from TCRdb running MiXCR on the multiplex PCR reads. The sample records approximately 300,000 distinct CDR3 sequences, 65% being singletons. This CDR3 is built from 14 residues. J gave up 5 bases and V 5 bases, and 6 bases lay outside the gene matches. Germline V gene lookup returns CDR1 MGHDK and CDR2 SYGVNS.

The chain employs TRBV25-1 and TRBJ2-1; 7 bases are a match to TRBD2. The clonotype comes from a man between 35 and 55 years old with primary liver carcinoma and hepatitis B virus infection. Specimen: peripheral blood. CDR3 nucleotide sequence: TGTGCCAGCAGTCCCCCCGGGACTAACAATGAGCAGTTCTTC. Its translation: CASSPPGTNNEQFF. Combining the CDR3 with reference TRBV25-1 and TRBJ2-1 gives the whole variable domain EADIYQTPRYLVIGTGKKITLECSQTMGHDKMYWYQQDPGMELHLIHYSYGVNSTEKGDLSSESTVSRIRTEHFPLTLESARPSHTSQYLCASSPPGTNNEQFFGPGTRLTVL.